This paragraph covers one T cell receptor (beta chain) sequence. What it recognizes is unknown. V lost 3 bases, J lost 4 bases, and 16 bases lay in between. The CDR3 totals 15 residues. In germline, CDR1 is GTSNPN, CDR2 SVGIG (reference sequence). The data stem from a study of beta chain features in type 1 diabetes. Findings and limits, study-wide: Patients' naive, central memory and regulatory TCRB repertoires appeared more alike than those of healthy donors.

Averaging around 120 mL, one heparinised blood draw came from each individual donor. Since all of the isolated RNA was reverse transcribed, expressed TCRB transcripts were what got sequenced. For naive, central memory and regulatory T cell samples, reads averaged around 3.8 million. Only in-frame clones appear in the TCRdb table, and some are missing; sequencing was by immunoSEQ multiplex PCR. Altogether hundreds of thousands of clones are present, 10% to 15% being singletons, with the ten largest covering 0.015% to 0.02%. This chain connects TRBV30 to TRBJ2-4, with TRBD1 as a possible D gene (7 bases). The receptor's source is a man younger than 30 in good health. Sequenced sample: naive CD4+ T cells from blood. CDR3 nucleotides: TGTGCCTGGAGCGGGGGACAGCTAGCTAAAAACATTCAGTACTTC. Its translation is CAWSGGQLAKNIQYF.